This TCR beta chain came from a study of shared clonotypes between healthy human individuals. Overall study findings and caveats: The authors expected sequencing depth to affect clonotype sharing among donors. The genetic and exposure-history diversity represented was limited by few donors.

Assay used: immunoSEQ multiplex PCR; TCRdb lists only in-frame clones, some missing. This table holds around 2.1 million clones, around 93% found once. As to this clone: Its antigen is still unknown.

CD45RO-negative CD8 cells positively selected for CCR7 made up the naive population, which excluded terminally differentiated effector memory CD45RA+ cells. This CDR3 spans 17 amino acids. Germline trimming cut 4 bases from V and 1 base from J; bases unmatched to any gene: 2. Per the germline V gene, CDR1 is SEHNR and CDR2 is FQNEAQ (reference sequence). The TCR originated in a man between 18 and 35 years old in good health. Some clones in this sample may be carry-over from other donors' samples. The sample was naive CD8+ T cells from PBMCs. This chain uses TRBV7-9 with TRBJ2-1, with 15 bases matching TRBD2. Here the CDR3 DNA reads TGTGCCAGCAGCTCCGGGACTAGCGGGAGGTCCTACAATGAGCAGTTCTTC. The encoded protein is CASSSGTSGRSYNEQFF.